This passage covers 10 T cell receptor beta chains from one sample sequenced in a study of OX40 agonist ivuxolimab in advanced cancers. This table comes from immunoSEQ multiplex PCR, and its TCRdb copy is limited to in-frame clones, with some not included. The sample has about 130,000 clones; about 90% are singletons. This specimen was CD4+ or CD8+ T cells sorted from blood, taken in a trial of the OX40 agonist ivuxolimab. These receptors were obtained from an adult with an advanced solid tumor such as melanoma, head and neck, liver or kidney cancer.

This chain uses TRBV6-1 with TRBJ1-2; D remains ambiguous. Trimming cost V 3 bases and J 4 bases, with 9 bases left between them. Germline lookup yields CDR1 MNHNS and CDR2 SASEGT. This CDR3 comprises 13 residues. The CDR3 sequence: CASSDRASYGYTF. The CDR3 coding sequence is TGTGCCAGCAGTGACCGGGCTTCCTATGGCTACACCTTC.

V gene TRBV6-5 combines with J gene TRBJ2-3, with TRBD1 matching over 8 bases. CDR1 is MNHEY and CDR2 is SVGAGI in the germline V gene. V shed 2 bases and J 4 bases; nucleotides not matched to a gene: 8. The CDR3 runs to 16 residues. Here the CDR3 reads CASSYRQGASADTQYF. In DNA form, the CDR3 reads TGTGCCAGCAGTTACCGGCAGGGGGCTAGCGCAGATACGCAGTATTTT.

The V call is TRBV6-5, the J call TRBJ1-2; tentatively, D is TRBD1 (5 bases). CDR1 and CDR2 from the germline V gene are MNHEY and SVGAGI. The CDR3 extends over 13 amino acids. The V and J ends lost 11 bases and 0 bases respectively, with 13 bases between them. CDR3 nucleotide sequence: TGTGCCGTCGCAGGGAAATCTAACTATGGCTACACCTTC. As protein: CAVAGKSNYGYTF.

The V and J genes are TRBV9 and TRBJ2-2, with 7 bases identical to TRBD2. Germline CDR1 and CDR2: SGDLS and YYNGEE. The CDR3 is made up of 19 amino acids. The junction had 17 bases not matched to a gene; V was cut back by 4 bases and J by 2 bases. CDR3 in DNA: TGTGCCAGCAGCCCCCAATTGGGGGGAGGGCAACTAAACACCGGGGAGCTGTTTTTT. Its protein product is CASSPQLGGGQLNTGELFF.

The V and J genes are TRBV19 and TRBJ2-1; 13 nucleotides align to TRBD2. There are 18 residues in the CDR3. The ends lost 4 bases at V and 2 bases at J; junction bases unmatched: 8. Germline V lookup: CDR1 LNHDA, CDR2 SQIVND (reference sequence). The CDR3 nucleotides are TGTGCCAGTAGTACCCGGACTAGCGGGAGTTTCGCCTACAATGAGCAGTTCTTC. Translation gives CASSTRTSGSFAYNEQFF.

CDR3 sequence reads: CASKRESSYNSPLHF. For the CDR3, the DNA is TGTGCCAGCAAACGGGAGAGCTCCTATAATTCACCCCTCCACTTT. The chain uses TRBV28 and TRBJ1-6, with unresolved D. The germline V gene encodes CDR1 MDHEN and CDR2 SYDVKM. V was cut by 7 bases and J by 0 bases, with 10 bases left in between. This CDR3 spans 15 amino acids.

The rearrangement links TRBV6-5 to TRBJ2-7, with D hard to call. The germline V gene has CDR1 MNHEY and CDR2 SVGAGI. V was clipped by 0 bases and J by 6 bases, with 15 bases between them. The length of the CDR3 is 15 residues. This CDR3 is CASSYSPSSPREQYF. CDR3 in DNA: TGTGCCAGCAGTTACTCTCCGAGTTCCCCTCGCGAGCAGTACTTC.

V usage is TRBV19 and J usage is TRBJ1-2; D is unresolved. The V gene lost 0 bases and the J gene lost 2 bases, with 7 bases spanning the gap. Germline assignment: CDR1 LNHDA and CDR2 SQIVND (reference sequence). The CDR3 contains 14 residues. The CDR3 nucleotides are TGTGCCAGTAGTATAGACCTACCGAACTATGGCTACACCTTC. Translated: CASSIDLPNYGYTF.

V gene TRBV6-1 combines with J gene TRBJ1-5, with unresolved D. The V gene's germline CDR1 is MNHNS and CDR2 SASEGT. The V end was cut by 6 bases, the J end by 3 bases, with 6 bases between. The CDR3 contains 12 residues. The CDR3: CASRLTNQPQHF. CDR3 DNA sequence: TGTGCCAGCAGGCTGACCAATCAGCCCCAGCATTTT.

The J gene is TRBJ1-1, the V gene TRBV5-1; D is uncertain. This CDR3 spans 11 amino acids. Deletions cut 7 bases from V and 1 base from J, with 5 bases between. Germline values: CDR1 SGHRS, CDR2 YFSETQ. The CDR3 nucleotides are TGCGCCAGCCGCGAGAACACTGAAGCTTTCTTT. Amino acid sequence: CASRENTEAFF.